This TCR beta chain was recovered during a study of Ad26.COV2.S vaccination and SARS-CoV-2 variants. On the study more broadly: Donor got 5x10^10 or 1x10^11 viral particles of Ad26.COV2.S. Study-wide findings and caveats: Spike-specific responses of CD8+ and CD4+ T cells were reported to display substantial breadth after vaccination. Comparable non-spike TCR breadth was observed in vaccine and placebo recipients.

Profiling relied on immunoSEQ multiplex PCR, and the TCRdb table lists in-frame clones only, not all of them. The data show approximately 480,000 clones, approximately 88% seen once. The CDR3 totals 15 residues. Trimming removed 0 bases from V and 6 bases from J, with 14 bases in between. Germline V gives CDR1 SGHRS, CDR2 YFSETQ. Treatment: about 20 received Ad26.COV2.S at low or high dose, single or two shots; roughly 5 received placebo; per-sample allocation not given. Vaccine and placebo recipients were sampled on day 63 after the first injection. The sample came from a Boston adult aged 18-55 years. Details on this clone: What it binds is not known.

The V gene is TRBV5-1, the J gene TRBJ2-3; no clear D gene. The specimen was peripheral blood, collected in a trial of Ad26.COV2.S vaccine versus placebo. The clonotype originates from a person between 18 and 65 years old who received the Ad26.COV2.S COVID-19 vaccine or a placebo. CDR3 sequence: CASSLEGHTVDTQYF. The CDR3 bases are TGCGCCAGCAGCTTGGAGGGCCACACCGTTGATACGCAGTATTTT. The complete variable domain, with remaining parts taken from reference TRBV5-1 and TRBJ2-3, reads KAGVTQTPRYLIKTRGQQVTLSCSPISGHRSVSWYQQTPGQGLQFLFEYFSETQRNKGNFPGRFSGRQFSNSRSEMNVSTLELGDSALYLCASSLEGHTVDTQYFGPGTRLTVL.